The clone carrying this TCR beta chain appeared a single time. The data stem from a study of technical replicates of blood from a few donors. The repertoire was sequenced with immunoSEQ multiplex PCR; TCRdb's copy has only in-frame clones and lacks some. The sample includes tens of thousands of clones, 95% to 98% of them seen just once. The CDR3 loop spans 16 amino acids. V lost 5 bases to trimming and J lost 0 bases, with 15 bases between them. CDR1 is SGHRS and CDR2 is YFSETQ in the germline V gene. V gene TRBV5-1 combines with J gene TRBJ1-5; D is uncertain. This TCR came from a human donor in good health. Sequenced material: T cells isolated from PBMCs. Here the CDR3 reads CASSTTPDYSNQPQHF. The CDR3 DNA reads TGCGCCAGCAGTACCACTCCCGATTATAGCAATCAGCCCCAGCATTTT.